This T cell receptor (beta chain) appears in the sequencing data of a study of shared T cell receptors in the human thymus. Assay used: immunoSEQ multiplex PCR; TCRdb lists only in-frame clones, some missing. The data show over 450,000 clones, with about 84% seen just once and approximately 0.013% held by the top ten. CDR1 SGHTA and CDR2 FQGNSA come from the germline V gene. Between the trimmed V and J ends, which lost 1 base and 0 bases, there was a span of 16 bases. CDR3 length equals 18 residues. Separately, the same data were catalogued under a study of human thymus T cells.

The clonotype was recovered from a boy younger than two with a congenital heart defect. Sequencing was done on a sample of thymocytes. The J gene is TRBJ2-1, the V gene TRBV7-2; D is unresolved. The CDR3 region is CASSLEPGSPCSYNEQFF. The CDR3 DNA follows: TGTGCCAGCAGCTTAGAGCCCGGGTCCCCTTGCTCCTACAATGAGCAGTTCTTC.